This T cell receptor beta chain comes out of a study of CD8+CD57+ T cells in acquired aplastic anemia. Those patients picked for sequencing had displayed CD8+CD57+ cell expansion on flow cytometry. Genomic DNA, the template, was used for profiling of the TCR beta VDJ and CDR3. TCRdb reprocessed the reads via MiXCR and lists one record per CDR3 protein. The sample has about 220,000 distinct CDR3 sequences; around 45% are singletons. This clonotype was seen only a few times. Its specificity is not known. Findings of the study overall: It was found that 25 to 35 CD8+ CDR3 sequences were shared between patients and controls. Controls and patients did not differ significantly in CD8+ Simpson's diversity.

Sequenced sample: sorted CD4+, CD8+, or CD8+CD57+ T cells (not recorded which) from PBMCs. The sequence derives from a human donor with aplastic anemia.

CDR3 in DNA: TGTGCCAGCAGCCAACCCTTAGCGGGGGGGTTCGACGAGCAGTTCTTC. It translates to CASSQPLAGGFDEQFF. This chain links TRBV9 with TRBJ2-1, with 11 bases matching TRBD2. V gave up 4 bases and J gave up 10 bases; unmatched junction bases: 13. This CDR3 is built from 16 residues. The germline V gene has CDR1 SGDLS and CDR2 YYNGEE.